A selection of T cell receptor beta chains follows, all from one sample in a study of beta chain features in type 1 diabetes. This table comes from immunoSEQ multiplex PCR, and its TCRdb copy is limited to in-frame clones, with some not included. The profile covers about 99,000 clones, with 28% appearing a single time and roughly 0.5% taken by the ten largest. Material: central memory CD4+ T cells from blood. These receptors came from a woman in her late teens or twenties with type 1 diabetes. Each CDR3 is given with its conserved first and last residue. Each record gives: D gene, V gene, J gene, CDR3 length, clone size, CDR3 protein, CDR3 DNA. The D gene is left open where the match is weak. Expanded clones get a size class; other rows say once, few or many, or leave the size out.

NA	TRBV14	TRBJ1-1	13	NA	CASSQVQHTEAFF	TGTGCCAGCAGCCAAGTACAGCACACTGAAGCTTTCTTT
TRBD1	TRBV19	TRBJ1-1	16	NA	CASSRGQGTMNTEAFF	TGTGCCAGTAGTAGGGGACAGGGGACCATGAACACTGAAGCTTTCTTT
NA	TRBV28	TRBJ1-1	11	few	CASQINTEAFF	TGTGCCAGTCAGATCAACACTGAAGCTTTCTTT
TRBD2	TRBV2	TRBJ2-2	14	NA	CASNEPGGPGELFF	TGTGCCAGCAACGAGCCGGGGGGACCCGGGGAGCTGTTTTTT
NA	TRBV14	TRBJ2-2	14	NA	CASSQALFTGELFF	TGTGCCAGCAGCCAAGCTCTCTTCACCGGGGAGCTGTTTTTT
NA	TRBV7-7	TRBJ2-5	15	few	CASSLASGVGETQYF	TGTGCCAGCAGCTTAGCGTCGGGGGTGGGAGAGACCCAGTACTTC
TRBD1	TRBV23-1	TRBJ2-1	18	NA	CASSQSARQGKAISEQFF	TGCGCCAGCAGTCAATCCGCCAGACAGGGAAAGGCAATTAGTGAGCAGTTCTTC
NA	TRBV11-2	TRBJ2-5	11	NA	CASSSGPSQYF	TGTGCCAGCAGCTCTGGCCCTAGCCAGTACTTC
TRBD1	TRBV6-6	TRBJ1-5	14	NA	CAVRADRGRQPQHF	TGTGCCGTGCGGGCGGACAGGGGAAGGCAGCCCCAGCATTTT
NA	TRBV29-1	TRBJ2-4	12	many	CSVETGSDIQYF	TGCAGCGTTGAAACAGGGTCAGACATTCAGTACTTC
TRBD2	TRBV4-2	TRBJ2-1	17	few	CASSQDGRRERNNEQFF	TGTGCCAGCAGCCAAGACGGGCGGCGGGAGCGTAACAATGAGCAGTTCTTC
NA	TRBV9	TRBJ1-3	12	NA	CASSVEEDTIYF	TGTGCCAGCAGCGTAGAGGAGGACACCATATATTTT
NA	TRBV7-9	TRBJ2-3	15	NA	CASSPPGTPLGTQYF	TGTGCCAGCAGCCCACCCGGGACACCTCTAGGTACGCAGTATTTT
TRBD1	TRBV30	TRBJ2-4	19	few	CAWSGTGTGPTLAKNIQYF	TGTGCCTGGAGCGGAACCGGGACAGGACCGACTCTAGCCAAAAACATTCAGTACTTC
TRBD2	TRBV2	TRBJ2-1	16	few	CASRRLAGANYNEQFF	TGTGCCAGCAGAAGGCTAGCGGGAGCTAACTACAATGAGCAGTTCTTC
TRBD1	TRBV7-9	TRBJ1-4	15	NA	CASSWGQGRMEKLFF	TGTGCCAGCAGCTGGGGACAGGGAAGGATGGAAAAACTGTTTTTT
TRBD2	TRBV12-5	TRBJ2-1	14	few	CASGQGLARNEQFF	TGTGCTAGTGGCCAGGGACTAGCCCGTAATGAGCAGTTCTTC
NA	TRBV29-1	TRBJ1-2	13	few	CSVDVAGVYGYTF	TGCAGCGTTGATGTGGCAGGGGTCTATGGCTACACCTTC
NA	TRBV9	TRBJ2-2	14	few	CASSARTGTGELFF	TGTGCCAGCAGCGCCCGAACTGGCACCGGGGAGCTGTTTTTT
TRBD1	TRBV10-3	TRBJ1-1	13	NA	CAIMSQQGQIAFF	TGTGCCATCATGTCTCAACAGGGGCAAATCGCTTTCTTT
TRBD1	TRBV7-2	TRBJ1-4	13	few	CASRDRPNEKLFF	TGTGCCAGCCGGGACAGGCCTAATGAAAAACTGTTTTTT
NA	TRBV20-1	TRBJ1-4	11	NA	CSAGPNEKLFF	TGCAGTGCTGGCCCTAATGAAAAACTGTTTTTT
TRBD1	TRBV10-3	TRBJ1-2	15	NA	CAISESQGVNYGYTF	TGTGCCATCAGTGAGTCGCAGGGGGTTAACTATGGCTACACCTTC
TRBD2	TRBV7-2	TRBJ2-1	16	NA	CASSFWGAGGVNEQFF	TGTGCCAGCAGCTTCTGGGGGGCGGGAGGTGTAAATGAGCAGTTCTTC
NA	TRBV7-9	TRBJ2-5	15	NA	CASSLRVGGQETQYF	TGTGCCAGCAGCTTAAGAGTCGGCGGCCAAGAGACCCAGTACTTC
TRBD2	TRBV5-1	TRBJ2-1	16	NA	CASSLGLAGGDNEQFF	TGCGCCAGCAGCTTGGGACTAGCGGGAGGAGACAATGAGCAGTTCTTC
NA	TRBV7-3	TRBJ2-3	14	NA	CASSLTGGRDTQYF	TGTGCCAGCAGCTTAACAGGTGGGAGAGATACGCAGTATTTT
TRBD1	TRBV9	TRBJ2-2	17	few	CASSALQGAQDTGELFF	TGTGCCAGCAGCGCCTTACAGGGGGCGCAGGACACCGGGGAGCTGTTTTTT
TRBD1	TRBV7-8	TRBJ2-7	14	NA	CASSLYRDSYEQYF	TGTGCCAGCAGCCTATATCGGGACAGCTACGAGCAGTACTTC
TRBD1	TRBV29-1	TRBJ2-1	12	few	CSGTQGNNEQFF	TGCAGCGGAACACAGGGGAACAATGAGCAGTTCTTC
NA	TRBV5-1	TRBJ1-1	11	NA	CASRRDFEAFF	TGCGCCAGCAGGAGGGATTTCGAAGCTTTCTTT
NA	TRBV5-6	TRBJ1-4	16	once	CASSLWLHDLGEKLFF	TGTGCCAGCAGCTTGTGGCTTCATGACTTGGGTGAAAAACTGTTTTTT
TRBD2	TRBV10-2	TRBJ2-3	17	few	CASRPPGTSGSPPMQYF	TGCGCCAGCAGACCTCCCGGGACTAGCGGGAGTCCTCCAATGCAGTATTTT
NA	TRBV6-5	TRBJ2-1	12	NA	CATRQEAGEQFF	TGTGCCACTCGACAGGAGGCCGGTGAGCAGTTCTTC
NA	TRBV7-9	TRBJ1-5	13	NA	CASARGADQPQHF	TGTGCCAGCGCTCGGGGGGCCGATCAGCCCCAGCATTTT
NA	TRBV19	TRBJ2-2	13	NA	CASSTGVTGELFF	TGTGCCAGTAGTACGGGGGTCACCGGGGAGCTGTTTTTT
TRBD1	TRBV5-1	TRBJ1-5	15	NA	CASRQGVYSNQPQHF	TGCGCCAGCAGACAGGGGGTCTATAGCAATCAGCCCCAGCATTTT
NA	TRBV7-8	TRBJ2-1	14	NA	CASSLASSYNEQFF	TGTGCCAGCAGCTTAGCCAGCTCCTACAATGAGCAGTTCTTC
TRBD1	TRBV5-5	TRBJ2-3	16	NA	CASSSGTGFNTDTQYF	TGTGCCAGCAGTTCCGGGACAGGGTTTAACACAGATACGCAGTATTTT
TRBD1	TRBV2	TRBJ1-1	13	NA	CASNRQGNTEAFF	TGTGCCAGCAACCGACAGGGGAACACTGAAGCTTTCTTT
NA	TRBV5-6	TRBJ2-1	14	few	CASTLTGSYNEQFF	TGTGCCAGCACCCTGACAGGTTCCTACAATGAGCAGTTCTTC
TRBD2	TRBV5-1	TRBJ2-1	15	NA	CASSAGLADYNEQFF	TGCGCCAGCAGCGCGGGACTAGCGGACTACAATGAGCAGTTCTTC
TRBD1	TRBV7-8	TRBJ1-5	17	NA	CASSLSQSGQGSQPQHF	TGTGCCAGCAGCTTGTCACAATCGGGACAGGGTTCTCAGCCCCAGCATTTT
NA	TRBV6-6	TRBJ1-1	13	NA	CASSQQRNTEAFF	TGTGCCAGCAGTCAACAGAGGAACACTGAAGCTTTCTTT
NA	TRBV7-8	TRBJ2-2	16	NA	CASSFSAGTNTGELFF	TGTGCCAGCAGCTTCTCCGCAGGGACGAACACCGGGGAGCTGTTTTTT
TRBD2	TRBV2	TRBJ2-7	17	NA	CASNLGGDGRAGYEQYF	TGTGCCAGCAACCTCGGGGGGGACGGGAGGGCCGGGTACGAGCAGTACTTC
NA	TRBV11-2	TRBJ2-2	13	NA	CASFGLRTGELFF	TGTGCCAGCTTCGGACTTCGGACCGGGGAGCTGTTTTTT
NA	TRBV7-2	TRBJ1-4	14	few	CASSLGVSREKLFF	TGTGCCAGCAGCTTAGGGGTCTCTAGAGAAAAACTGTTTTTT
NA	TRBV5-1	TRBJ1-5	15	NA	CASSYLGERNQPQHF	TGCGCCAGCAGCTACCTTGGGGAGCGCAATCAGCCCCAGCATTTT
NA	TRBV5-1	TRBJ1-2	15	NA	CASSLAQGGNYGYTF	TGCGCCAGCAGCTTGGCGCAGGGAGGGAACTATGGCTACACCTTC
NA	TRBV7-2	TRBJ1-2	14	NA	CASSLVVGAGGYTF	TGTGCCAGCAGCTTAGTGGTGGGGGCCGGGGGCTACACCTTC
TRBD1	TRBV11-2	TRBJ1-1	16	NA	CASSSRTGPMNTEAFF	TGTGCCAGCAGCTCCCGGACAGGACCAATGAACACTGAAGCTTTCTTT
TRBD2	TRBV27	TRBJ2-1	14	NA	CASNLAGGPNEQFF	TGTGCCAGCAATCTAGCGGGAGGGCCAAATGAGCAGTTCTTC
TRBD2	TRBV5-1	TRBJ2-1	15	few	CASGGLAGGPNEQFF	TGCGCCAGCGGGGGTCTAGCGGGAGGGCCTAATGAGCAGTTCTTC
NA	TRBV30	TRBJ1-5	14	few	CAWSVLPGYQPQHF	TGTGCCTGGAGTGTACTCCCGGGGTATCAGCCCCAGCATTTT